One sample yielded the 25 T cell receptor beta chains listed below, sequenced in a study of cytomegalovirus exposure and HLA in healthy donors. In the PCR, 60 Vbeta and 13 Jbeta primers were used. Data came from immunoSEQ multiplex PCR; TCRdb stores just in-frame clones and leaves some out. The table shows 270,000 or so clones, with 75% to 90% occurring only once. Input material: PBMCs. These receptors came from a man aged 40-55 years in good health and CMV-seropositive.

The genes are TRBV5-1 and TRBJ2-3; the D gene is possibly TRBD1 (6 bases). The CDR3 covers 14 residues. Germline values: CDR1 SGHRS, CDR2 YFSETQ. V dropped 3 bases and J dropped 0 bases, with 8 bases sitting between them. The CDR3: CASSWGLSTDTQYF. As DNA, the CDR3 is TGCGCCAGCAGCTGGGGGCTTAGCACAGATACGCAGTATTTT.

This clone was picked up one time. This rearrangement joins TRBV7-2 to TRBJ2-1, with D hard to call. V was cut by 1 base and J by 5 bases, with 6 bases left in between. The CDR3 is 13 amino acids. Germline loops: CDR1 SGHTA, CDR2 FQGNSA. The CDR3 region is CASSLDLHNEQFF. DNA of the CDR3: TGTGCCAGCAGCTTAGACTTACACAATGAGCAGTTCTTC.

The V and J genes are TRBV19 and TRBJ1-1; perhaps TRBD1 as D (5 bases). The CDR3 sequence is 15 residues long. Germline V gives CDR1 LNHDA, CDR2 SQIVND (reference sequence). Deletions cut 3 bases from V and 5 bases from J, with 16 bases between. The CDR3 DNA reads as TGTGCCAGTAGTATTTTCGGGAGCGGGGGGACTGAAGCTTTCTTT. Amino acid sequence: CASSIFGSGGTEAFF.

This clone occurred once. V gene TRBV25-1 combines with J gene TRBJ2-7, with 8 nucleotides matching TRBD2. The CDR3 has 17 amino acids. Germline CDR1 reads MGHDK; CDR2 reads SYGVNS. The trim removed 2 bases at V and 2 bases at J, leaving 11 bases unmatched. The CDR3 is CASSEVGEPGGPYEQYF. In nucleotides, the CDR3 is TGTGCCAGCAGTGAAGTCGGGGAACCGGGAGGGCCCTACGAGCAGTACTTC.

The chain recombines TRBV27 with TRBJ2-7; TRBD2 aligns across 11 bases. The germline gives CDR1 MNHEY, CDR2 SMNVEV (reference sequence). The CDR3 is made up of 15 amino acids. Unmatched junction bases numbered 3, after V lost 2 bases and J lost 3 bases. The CDR3 DNA reads as TGTGCCAGCAGTTTAATAGCGGGAGGGCGCTACGAGCAGTACTTC. Translated: CASSLIAGGRYEQYF.

This clone was detected only a few times. Different DNA sequences within this sample yield the same CDR3. V is TRBV7-6 and J is TRBJ2-6; TRBD2 matches at 12 bases. CDR1 SGHVS and CDR2 FNYEAQ come from the germline V gene. Trimming at V came to 1 base and at J to 1 base, leaving 2 bases not matched to a gene. This CDR3 has 18 residues. CDR3 sequence reads: CASSLGLAGVSGANVLTF. Written as DNA, the CDR3 is TGTGCCAGCAGCTTAGGACTAGCGGGAGTGTCTGGGGCCAACGTCCTGACTTTC.

The CDR3 DNA is TGCGCCAGCAGCTTGACAGGGGAATACCAAGAGACCCAGTACTTC. Protein: CASSLTGEYQETQYF. This chain connects TRBV5-1 to TRBJ2-5; 7 positions match TRBD1. Per germline, CDR1 SGHRS and CDR2 YFSETQ. Trimming cost V 1 base and J 0 bases; bases outside gene matches: 3. The CDR3 spans 15 residues.

J is TRBJ1-1 and V is TRBV2, with TRBD1 matching over 7 bases. The V and J ends lost 6 bases and 4 bases, in that order; junction bases with no gene match: 5. The CDR3 extends over 13 amino acids. Germline-derived CDR1 and CDR2 are SNHLY and FYNNEI. CDR3 loop: CASRPTGVTEAFF. CDR3 coding DNA: TGTGCCAGCAGACCCACAGGGGTCACTGAAGCTTTCTTT.

In its sample, this clone was seen once. The chain has TRBV19 and TRBJ2-7, with TRBD1 matching over 7 bases. Unmatched junction bases numbered 2, after V lost 8 bases and J lost 1 base. The CDR3 has 12 amino acids. CDR1 is LNHDA and CDR2 is SQIVND in the germline V gene (reference sequence). The DNA for the CDR3 is TGTGCCAGTGGGGACAGTTCCTACGAGCAGTACTTC. The encoded protein is CASGDSSYEQYF.

The chain couples TRBV2 to TRBJ2-7; 7 bases fit TRBD1. The CDR3 has 14 residues. Germline CDR1 SNHLY, CDR2 FYNNEI. V was pared by 7 bases and J by 3 bases, with 9 bases of the junction left unmatched. The CDR3 coding sequence is TGTGCCAGCACCGAGGGGGCAGGGGGCTACGAGCAGTACTTC. Amino acids: CASTEGAGGYEQYF.

The V and J genes are TRBV19 and TRBJ1-1; D is possibly TRBD1 (5 bases). CDR3 length: 15 residues. Germline V gene data show CDR1 as LNHDA and CDR2 as SQIVND (reference sequence). The V gene lost 3 bases and the J gene lost 1 base, with 12 bases spanning the gap. In DNA, the CDR3 is TGTGCCAGTAGTATTTGGAGACAGACGAACACTGAAGCTTTCTTT. Translating gives CASSIWRQTNTEAFF.

The rearrangement links TRBV5-4 to TRBJ2-7, with 10 bases that match TRBD1. With V trimmed by 8 bases and J by 1 base, 3 bases remained unmatched. The CDR3 spans 13 residues. Germline values: CDR1 SGHNT, CDR2 YYREEE (reference sequence). CDR3 residues: CASGQGGSYEQYF. The CDR3 DNA reads as TGTGCCAGTGGACAGGGGGGTTCCTACGAGCAGTACTTC.

The V call is TRBV5-1, the J call TRBJ2-7, with no clear D. With 5 bases removed from V and 9 bases from J, the gap between germline ends came to 18 bases. CDR3 length equals 13 residues. In germline, CDR1 is SGHRS, CDR2 YFSETQ. The CDR3 DNA sequence: TGCGCCAGCAGAAAGACAAGGTTCGTGCGGCAGTACTTC. Its translation is CASRKTRFVRQYF.

V usage is TRBV7-2 and J usage is TRBJ2-7; 9 bases align to TRBD2. In germline, CDR1 is SGHTA, CDR2 FQGNSA. V trimming: 2 bases; J trimming: 3 bases; junction bases outside the gene matches: 5. The CDR3 runs 15 residues. In nucleotides, the CDR3 is TGTGCCAGCAGCTTAAAGCTAGCGGGAATCTACGAGCAGTACTTC. Amino acids: CASSLKLAGIYEQYF.

The gene calls are TRBV11-1 and TRBJ2-4; 8 bases line up with TRBD2. The length of the CDR3 is 15 residues. CDR1 is SGHAT, CDR2 FQDESV, per germline (reference sequence). Losses at the gene ends were 5 bases for V and 6 bases for J; bases not matched to a gene: 9. The CDR3 nucleotides are TGTGCCAGCAGCCCCGAGGGACTAGGCTTAAACATTCAGTACTTC. Translated, it gives CASSPEGLGLNIQYF.

The chain recombines TRBV7-2 with TRBJ1-5, with D possibly TRBD1 on 5 matching bases. Per germline, CDR1 SGHTA and CDR2 FQGNSA. The CDR3 loop spans 15 amino acids. V lost 1 base and J 4 bases, leaving 11 bases between the germline ends. The CDR3 nucleotides read TGTGCCAGCAGCTTAGGACAGATTCTAAATCAGCCCCAGCATTTT. As protein: CASSLGQILNQPQHF.

With regard to this clone: Other DNA sequences in this sample translate to the same CDR3. This chain joins TRBV19 and TRBJ1-5, with a weak D call TRBD1 (5 bases). V was clipped by 1 base and J by 1 base, with 5 bases between them. This CDR3 spans 14 amino acids. Germline values: CDR1 LNHDA, CDR2 SQIVND (reference sequence). Written as DNA, the CDR3 is TGTGCCAGTAGTATAGGACAGAGCAATCAGCCCCAGCATTTT. Residues: CASSIGQSNQPQHF.

The chain couples TRBV5-1 to TRBJ2-7, with D possibly being TRBD1 (5 bases). The germline V gene encodes CDR1 SGHRS and CDR2 YFSETQ. Between the trimmed V and J ends, which lost 0 bases and 4 bases, there was a span of 14 bases. The CDR3 covers 15 residues. The CDR3 DNA reads TGCGCCAGCAGCTTGGAACAGGCCCCCGCTTACGAGCAGTACTTC. It yields the protein CASSLEQAPAYEQYF. Based on the CDR3 plus reference TRBV5-1 and TRBJ2-7, the full variable domain is KAGVTQTPRYLIKTRGQQVTLSCSPISGHRSVSWYQQTPGQGLQFLFEYFSETQRNKGNFPGRFSGRQFSNSRSEMNVSTLELGDSALYLCASSLEQAPAYEQYFGPGTRLTVT.

The V gene is TRBV5-1, the J gene TRBJ2-7; 12 bases match TRBD2. The germline V gene has CDR1 SGHRS and CDR2 YFSETQ. J lost 4 bases, V lost 4 bases, and 6 bases had no gene match. The CDR3 loop spans 15 amino acids. CDR3 sequence: CASSQTSGRNYEQYF. For the CDR3, the DNA is TGCGCCAGCAGCCAGACTAGCGGGAGAAATTACGAGCAGTACTTC.

This sequence joins TRBV6-1 and TRBJ2-3, with 11 nucleotides matching TRBD2. Germline CDR1 and CDR2: MNHNS and SASEGT. CDR3 length: 15 residues. V shed 5 bases and J 3 bases; nucleotides not matched to a gene: 4. The CDR3 is CASSSLAGVTDTQYF. The CDR3 region has the DNA TGTGCCAGCAGTTCACTAGCGGGAGTGACAGATACGCAGTATTTT.

The sample holds a few counts of this clone. The rearrangement links TRBV7-9 to TRBJ1-1, with D unclear. CDR1 and CDR2 from the germline V gene are SEHNR and FQNEAQ (reference sequence). CDR3 length: 16 residues. Trimming pared 1 base from V and 0 bases from J, leaving 12 bases between. The CDR3 nucleotides read TGTGCCAGCAGCTTAGAGCCCACCTTCATGAACACTGAAGCTTTCTTT. Encoded protein: CASSLEPTFMNTEAFF.

This chain connects TRBV19 to TRBJ1-1, with 8 bases lining up with TRBD1. Per germline, CDR1 LNHDA and CDR2 SQIVND (reference sequence). This CDR3 is built from 15 residues. The trim removed 7 bases at V and 4 bases at J, leaving 11 bases unmatched. The CDR3 here is CASTPRQGAGTEAFF. The CDR3 coding sequence is TGTGCCAGTACCCCCCGGCAGGGGGCGGGCACTGAAGCTTTCTTT. The full variable domain, its missing parts supplied by reference TRBV19 and TRBJ1-1, is DGGITQSPKYLFRKEGQNVTLSCEQNLNHDAMYWYRQDPGQGLRLIYYSQIVNDFQKGDIAEGYSVSREKKESFPLTVTSAQKNPTAFYLCASTPRQGAGTEAFFGQGTRLTVV.

CDR3 bases: TGCGCCAGCAGTGAGTACCGGGAGGAGAATGAGCAGTTCTTC. Encoded protein: CASSEYREENEQFF. The chain joins TRBV10-1 to TRBJ2-1, with TRBD2 matching over 7 bases. The CDR3 has 14 residues. The V gene end was trimmed by 1 base and the J gene end by 7 bases; junction bases not matched to a gene: 4. Germline CDR1 WNHNN, CDR2 SYGVQD (reference sequence).

This CDR3 reads CASSPWTAASNYGYTF. The DNA of the CDR3 is TGTGCCAGCAGTCCTTGGACAGCCGCGTCTAACTATGGCTACACCTTC. J is TRBJ1-2 and V is TRBV28, with a tentative D call TRBD1 (6 bases). The CDR3 runs to 16 residues. Between the trimmed V and J ends, which lost 5 bases and 0 bases, there was a span of 16 bases. Germline CDR1 reads MDHEN; CDR2 reads SYDVKM.

The rearrangement joins TRBV5-1 to TRBJ1-1, with TRBD1 as a possible D gene (5 bases). V lost 1 base, J lost 2 bases, and 9 bases lay in between. The CDR3 spans 14 residues. The V gene's germline CDR1 is SGHRS and CDR2 YFSETQ. CDR3 in DNA: TGCGCCAGCAGCTTGACAGGAATTAACACTGAAGCTTTCTTT. Protein sequence: CASSLTGINTEAFF.